What follows describes a single T cell receptor (beta chain). The target antigen is unknown. Prepared TCR beta cDNA libraries contained unique molecular identifiers. Around 500,000 cDNA molecules were obtained from about 0.98 to 11 million T cells. TCRdb recomputed calls from the PCR reads with MiXCR, one row per CDR3 protein. The data show fewer than 600,000 distinct CDR3 sequences, with under 55% seen just once and about 12% held by the top ten. The sample comes from a study of post-analysis software for immune sequencing data. Study observations and caveats: Multiple sclerosis patients had significantly lower normalized Chao1 diversity than controls. Samples from a shared batch, those prepared together, strongly co-clustered by F measure. There were roughly five TRBV segments more frequent in patients than controls, and TRBV5-6, TRBV5-1 and TRBV20-1 were among them.

Germline loops: CDR1 MNHEY, CDR2 SMNVEV (reference sequence). The CDR3 is 13 amino acids. V usage is TRBV27 and J usage is TRBJ2-4, with D hard to call. The last part of the DNA fits TRBJ2-7 better; the J call may be wrong. This sequence was found in a girl between 10 and 17 years old with multiple sclerosis. The sequencing sample was made of blood. In DNA form, the CDR3 reads TGTGCCAGCAGTTTAAGGCACCCTGACGAGCAGTACTTC. Translating it yields CASSLRHPDEQYF.